This record covers a single TCR beta chain. Germline lookup yields CDR1 SGHRS and CDR2 YFSETQ. The CDR3 length is 13 residues. V lost 0 bases and J 5 bases, leaving 6 bases between the germline ends. The sample belongs to a study of blood T cell repertoires in COVID-19. Study overall: Specimens from acute and convalescent COVID-19 originated in the United States, Italy and Spain. Nucleic acid was either cDNA or gDNA, and it came from T cells, B-cell-depleted T cells, or PBMCs.

As handled by the study authors: Estimates of nucleated cell counts were drawn from the amplification of reference gene primers. Assay: immunoSEQ multiplex PCR; the TCRdb copy retains only in-frame clones and omits some. For V, J and clone size, that table is used; D and trimming come from the DNA. The sample holds approximately 45,000 clones, about 90% seen once. The receptor comes from a human donor in a cohort sampled during active COVID-19. The sequencing input was peripheral blood. The chain joins TRBV5-1 to TRBJ2-1; weak D call: TRBD1 (6 bases). In DNA, the CDR3 is TGCGCCAGCAGCTTGGACAGGGACAATGAGCAGTTCTTC. This gives the protein CASSLDRDNEQFF.